Below are 28 T cell receptor beta chains sequenced from a single sample in a study of OX40 agonist ivuxolimab in advanced cancers. Profiling relied on immunoSEQ multiplex PCR, and the TCRdb table lists in-frame clones only, not all of them. Here the sample spans around 21,000 clones, around 67% being singletons. Here the sequenced sample was CD4+ or CD8+ T cells sorted from blood, taken in a trial of the OX40 agonist ivuxolimab. These receptors were taken from an adult with an advanced solid tumor such as melanoma, head and neck, liver or kidney cancer.

V is TRBV5-5 and J is TRBJ1-1; perhaps TRBD1 as D (5 bases). Germline CDR1 is SGHKS and CDR2 is YYEKEE (reference sequence). CDR3 length equals 17 residues. The ends were cut back, 2 bases at V and 0 bases at J, with 17 bases in the middle. The CDR3 DNA sequence: TGTGCCAGCAGCTTACTCGGGGCAGCTAACATGAACACTGAAGCTTTCTTT. Its protein product is CASSLLGAANMNTEAFF.

V is TRBV19 and J is TRBJ1-5; D unresolved. The CDR3 extends over 14 amino acids. V lost 5 bases and J 0 bases, leaving 8 bases between the germline ends. Germline V gene data show CDR1 as LNHDA and CDR2 as SQIVND (reference sequence). For the CDR3, the DNA is TGTGCCAGTAGTGGAGACTATAGCAATCAGCCCCAGCATTTT. It translates to CASSGDYSNQPQHF. The variable domain in full, with the rest retrieved from reference TRBV19 and TRBJ1-5, is DGGITQSPKYLFRKEGQNVTLSCEQNLNHDAMYWYRQDPGQGLRLIYYSQIVNDFQKGDIAEGYSVSREKKESFPLTVTSAQKNPTAFYLCASSGDYSNQPQHFGDGTRLSIL.

The chain has TRBV11-2 and TRBJ2-2, with no clear D. CDR1 and CDR2 (germline): SGHAT, FQNNGV. Trimming removed 4 bases at V and 3 bases at J, with 6 bases between. This CDR3 is 13 amino acids long. The CDR3 spells CASSSPYTGELFF. The CDR3 nucleotides are TGTGCCAGCAGCTCGCCGTACACCGGGGAGCTGTTTTTT.

The rearrangement links TRBV6-1 to TRBJ1-4; 8 nucleotides agree with TRBD1. Losses at the gene ends were 1 base for V and 7 bases for J; bases not matched to a gene: 8. This CDR3 comprises 16 residues. The V gene's germline CDR1 is MNHNS and CDR2 SASEGT. The CDR3 DNA reads as TGTGCCAGCAGTGAAGAAGTCAGGGGGCTGGGTGAAAAACTGTTTTTT. It encodes CASSEEVRGLGEKLFF.

The chain is built from TRBV7-2 and TRBJ2-2; 10 nucleotides match TRBD2. The CDR3 is 19 residues long. Germline V CDR1 and CDR2: SGHTA, FQGNSA. Trimming cost V 5 bases and J 2 bases; bases outside gene matches: 14. The CDR3 sequence is CASSIVAGTSGANTGELFF. Written as DNA, the CDR3 is TGTGCCAGCAGCATAGTAGCCGGAACTAGCGGGGCCAACACCGGGGAGCTGTTTTTT.

This chain links TRBV6-6 with TRBJ2-7; D might be TRBD2 (5 bases). CDR1 and CDR2 (germline): MNHNY, SVGAGI (reference sequence). The V gene lost 3 bases and the J gene lost 3 bases, with 15 bases spanning the gap. This CDR3 has 15 residues. CDR3 nucleotide sequence: TGTGCCAGCAGTTATCAGGAGGCGGAATACTACGAGCAGTACTTC. Protein product: CASSYQEAEYYEQYF.

The chain couples TRBV9 to TRBJ2-3; 7 bases are a match to TRBD2. CDR1 and CDR2 from the germline V gene are SGDLS and YYNGEE. This CDR3 is built from 15 residues. The V gene end was trimmed by 6 bases and the J gene end by 0 bases; junction bases not matched to a gene: 7. DNA of the CDR3: TGTGCCAGCACCTTGGGGGGGGATAGCACAGATACGCAGTATTTT. Its protein product is CASTLGGDSTDTQYF.

The rearrangement links TRBV15 to TRBJ1-5, with D unclear. This CDR3 contains 15 residues. Germline-derived CDR1 and CDR2 are LNHNV and YYDKDF (reference sequence). V lost 0 bases and J 1 base, leaving 7 bases between the germline ends. The DNA of the CDR3 is TGTGCCACCAGCAGAGATCGAGACAGCAATCAGCCCCAGCATTTT. It codes for CATSRDRDSNQPQHF.

The chain uses TRBV6-5 and TRBJ2-1, with 10 bases aligning to TRBD2. This CDR3 spans 13 amino acids. Per the germline V gene, CDR1 is MNHEY and CDR2 is SVGAGI. V shed 4 bases, J shed 9 bases, and the junction held 3 bases outside the gene matches. This CDR3 is CASSWRLAGEQFF. The CDR3 nucleotides are TGTGCCAGCAGTTGGCGACTAGCGGGTGAGCAGTTCTTC.

This clone turned up a few times. J is TRBJ2-1 and V is TRBV9, with TRBD2 matching 7 bases. V lost 6 bases to trimming and J lost 4 bases; unmatched junction nucleotides: 4. The CDR3 is made up of 13 amino acids. From germline, CDR1 is SGDLS and CDR2 YYNGEE. The DNA of the CDR3 is TGTGCCAGCAAAGAGGGAGGGTACAATGAGCAGTTCTTC. Protein: CASKEGGYNEQFF. Drawing the rest from reference TRBV9 and TRBJ2-1, the complete variable domain is DSGVTQTPKHLITATGQRVTLRCSPRSGDLSVYWYQQSLDQGLQFLIQYYNGEERAKGNILERFSAQQFPDLHSELNLSSLELGDSALYFCASKEGGYNEQFFGPGTRLTVL.

This rearrangement joins TRBV10-3 to TRBJ2-7; D not resolved. Trimming left V 10 bases short and J 3 bases short, with 13 bases between. CDR1 ENHRY and CDR2 SYGVKD come from the germline V gene. The CDR3 is made up of 12 amino acids. CDR3 sequence reads: CATSAELYEQYF. CDR3 bases: TGTGCCACCTCGGCAGAACTCTACGAGCAGTACTTC.

This chain uses TRBV15 with TRBJ2-7; D uncertain. In germline, CDR1 is LNHNV, CDR2 YYDKDF (reference sequence). The V end was cut by 4 bases, the J end by 2 bases, with 12 bases between. The CDR3 covers 14 residues. The CDR3: CATSTADIAYEQYF. The CDR3 DNA is TGTGCCACCAGCACGGCAGACATTGCCTACGAGCAGTACTTC.

The genes are TRBV7-6 and TRBJ1-2; unclear D gene. Trimming took 7 bases from V and 4 from J, leaving 13 bases between them. The CDR3 totals 13 residues. Germline assignment: CDR1 SGHVS and CDR2 FNYEAQ. DNA for the CDR3: TGTGCCAGCAAATCTCGAAAGACCTATGGCTACACCTTC. Translation gives CASKSRKTYGYTF.

The chain employs TRBV7-8 and TRBJ2-5; D is uncertain. This CDR3 region has 14 residues. The germline CDR1 and CDR2 sequences are SGHVS and FQNEAQ. V lost 2 bases and J 3 bases, leaving 10 bases between the germline ends. The CDR3 protein is CASSLNFREETQYF. The CDR3 DNA reads TGTGCCAGCAGCTTAAACTTTAGGGAAGAGACCCAGTACTTC.

The CDR3: CATSRDRGQTGELFF. DNA for the CDR3: TGTGCCACCAGCAGAGATCGGGGGCAGACCGGGGAGCTGTTTTTT. The chain uses TRBV15 and TRBJ2-2, with D perhaps assigned TRBD1 or TRBD2 (6 bases each). Germline V gene data show CDR1 as LNHNV and CDR2 as YYDKDF (reference sequence). There are 15 residues in the CDR3. The V and J ends lost 0 bases and 5 bases respectively, with 10 bases between them.

The J gene is TRBJ2-1, the V gene TRBV25-1; D is unresolved. The CDR3 consists of 15 residues. Trimming removed 5 bases at V and 0 bases at J, with 11 bases between. Germline CDR1 is MGHDK and CDR2 is SYGVNS. The CDR3 here is CASSPHEDSYNEQFF. The CDR3 region has the DNA TGTGCCAGCAGTCCCCACGAGGACTCCTACAATGAGCAGTTCTTC. The variable domain in full, completed from reference TRBV25-1 and TRBJ2-1, reads EADIYQTPRYLVIGTGKKITLECSQTMGHDKMYWYQQDPGMELHLIHYSYGVNSTEKGDLSSESTVSRIRTEHFPLTLESARPSHTSQYLCASSPHEDSYNEQFFGPGTRLTVL.

The chain carries TRBV6-6 and TRBJ1-5; TRBD1 matches at 7 bases. Trimming at V came to 7 bases and at J to 7 bases, leaving 7 bases not matched to a gene. The germline gives CDR1 MNHNY, CDR2 SVGAGI (reference sequence). CDR3 size: 13 residues. The CDR3: CASTGAGGQPQHF. CDR3 nucleotide sequence: TGTGCCAGCACTGGGGCAGGGGGGCAGCCCCAGCATTTT.

The chain recombines TRBV18 with TRBJ1-5, with 7 nucleotides matching TRBD1. The trim removed 6 bases at V and 6 bases at J, leaving 11 bases unmatched. The germline gives CDR1 KGHSH, CDR2 LQKENI. CDR3 length: 15 residues. CDR3 in DNA: TGTGCCAGCTCCCTTGACAGGGAGATCGGTCAGCCCCAGCATTTT. It translates to CASSLDREIGQPQHF.

The V gene is TRBV28, the J gene TRBJ2-1, with TRBD2 matching 7 bases. The CDR3 is 14 amino acids. V was pared by 2 bases and J by 6 bases, with 4 bases of the junction left unmatched. Germline loops: CDR1 MDHEN, CDR2 SYDVKM. The CDR3 DNA follows: TGTGCCAGCAGTTTAAGGCCTAGCGGCAATGAGCAGTTCTTC. Protein sequence: CASSLRPSGNEQFF.

The CDR3 DNA is TGTGCCAGCAGCTTTTACACCGGGGAGCTGTTTTTT. It codes for CASSFYTGELFF. This chain joins TRBV2 and TRBJ2-2, with no clear D. Trimming removed 6 bases at V and 3 bases at J, with 5 bases between. Looked up from germline, CDR1 is SNHLY and CDR2 is FYNNEI. The CDR3 length is 12 residues.

Sample share makes this clone medium-sized. The rearrangement joins TRBV19 to TRBJ1-4, with a tentative D call TRBD1 (5 bases). Germline V CDR1 and CDR2: LNHDA, SQIVND (reference sequence). This CDR3 comprises 16 residues. With 5 bases removed from V and 4 bases from J, the gap between germline ends came to 17 bases. CDR3 sequence (DNA): TGTGCCAGTAGTGGGCGGAGTGGGACGCATAATGAAAAACTGTTTTTT. This codes for CASSGRSGTHNEKLFF.

J is TRBJ2-1 and V is TRBV7-9, with D perhaps TRBD2 (5 bases). Germline V lookup: CDR1 SEHNR, CDR2 FQNEAQ (reference sequence). V lost 4 bases and J lost 9, with 10 bases in between. The CDR3 is 12 residues long. The CDR3 sequence: CASSSQGSEQFF. The CDR3 nucleotides are TGTGCCAGCAGCTCCCAAGGGAGTGAGCAGTTCTTC.

This clone has only one observation. The chain employs TRBV5-1 and TRBJ2-3, with 7 bases fitting TRBD1. CDR1 SGHRS and CDR2 YFSETQ come from the germline V gene. J gave up 2 bases and V 5 bases, and 11 bases lay outside the gene matches. The CDR3 is made up of 16 amino acids. CDR3 coding DNA: TGCGCCAGCAGATCCTCTTCAGGGGGACCCACAGATACGCAGTATTTT. This sequence encodes CASRSSSGGPTDTQYF.

The gene calls are TRBV6-1 and TRBJ1-1, with D possibly being TRBD1 (6 bases). Germline loops: CDR1 MNHNS, CDR2 SASEGT. V lost 5 bases to trimming and J lost 6 bases, with 16 bases between them. This CDR3 comprises 14 residues. CDR3 nucleotide sequence: TGTGCCAGCAGTTCCACTGGGGGCGTCGCTGAAGCTTTCTTT. Protein product: CASSSTGGVAEAFF.

By frequency in the sample, this clone is medium-sized. The chain carries TRBV2 and TRBJ2-6; D may be TRBD1 or TRBD2 (5 bases each). In germline, CDR1 is SNHLY, CDR2 FYNNEI. Trimming took 7 bases from V and 0 from J, leaving 13 bases between them. CDR3 size: 16 residues. CDR3 nucleotide sequence: TGTGCCAGCAATGGGGACGGATACTCTGGGGCCAACGTCCTGACTTTC. It translates to CASNGDGYSGANVLTF.

Remarks on this clone: The junction departs from germline at one end; a sequencing error may be responsible. The chain combines TRBV2 with TRBJ1-1; 7 positions agree with TRBD1. Germline V gene data show CDR1 as SNHLY and CDR2 as FYNNEI. The CDR3 totals 13 residues. The CDR3 here is CASREGTDTEAFF. The CDR3 DNA follows: TGTGCCAGCAGGGAAGGGACAGACACTGAAGCTTTCTTT.

The rearrangement joins TRBV4-3 to TRBJ2-5; D not certain. The CDR3 totals 16 residues. V was trimmed by 1 base and J by 1 base, leaving 13 bases between them. Germline V gene sequence: CDR1 LGHNA, CDR2 YSLEER. The chain's CDR3 is CASSQVPDGGQETQYF. CDR3 nucleotide sequence: TGCGCCAGCAGCCAAGTCCCCGACGGTGGCCAAGAGACCCAGTACTTC.

V gene TRBV7-2 combines with J gene TRBJ2-3; TRBD2 aligns across 8 bases. Germline-derived CDR1 and CDR2 are SGHTA and FQGNSA. There are 16 residues in the CDR3. After removal of 5 bases from V and 5 bases from J, the junction contained 12 bases not matched to a gene. The CDR3 is CASSQRGSGGVDTQYF. For the CDR3, the DNA is TGTGCCAGCAGCCAACGGGGGAGCGGGGGTGTAGATACGCAGTATTTT.